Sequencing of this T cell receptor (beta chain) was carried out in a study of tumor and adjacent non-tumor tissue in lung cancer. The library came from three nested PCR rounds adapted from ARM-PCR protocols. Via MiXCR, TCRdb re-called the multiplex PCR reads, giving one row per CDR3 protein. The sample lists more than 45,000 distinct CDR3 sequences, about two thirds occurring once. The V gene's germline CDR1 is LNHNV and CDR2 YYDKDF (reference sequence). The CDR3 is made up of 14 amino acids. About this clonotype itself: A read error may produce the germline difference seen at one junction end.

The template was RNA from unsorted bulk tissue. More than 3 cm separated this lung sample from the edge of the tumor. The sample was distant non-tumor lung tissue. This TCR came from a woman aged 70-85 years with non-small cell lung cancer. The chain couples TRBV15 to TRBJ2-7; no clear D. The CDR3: CATSTDGISHEQYF. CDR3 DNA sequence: TGTGCCACCAGCACCGATGGGATATCCCACGAGCAATACTTC.